This TCR beta chain emerged from a study of blood T cell repertoires in COVID-19. Study overall: Sample material is recorded as cDNA or gDNA derived from T cells, B-cell-depleted T cells, or PBMCs.

Per the study methods: Reference gene primers were amplified, and this amplification served to estimate nucleated cell counts. Clones were sequenced by immunoSEQ multiplex PCR, and TCRdb holds only the in-frame ones, with some missing. The V and J calls and clone size are taken from that table; D and trimming were inferred from the DNA. The sample includes about 79,000 clones, about 89% of them seen just once. Worth noting for this clone: An end of the junction does not agree with germline; a read error may underlie this.

CDR3 length equals 11 residues. CDR1 is MDHEN and CDR2 is SYDVKM in the germline V gene. The genes are TRBV28 and TRBJ1-3; the D is unclear. This receptor was obtained from a man in his 70s with active or convalescent COVID-19. Sequencing was performed on peripheral blood. The chain's CDR3 is CASSTERSRDF. The CDR3 bases are TGTGCCAGCAGTACCGAGAGGTCGAGAGATTTT. Full variable domain (outside the CDR3, taken from reference TRBV28 and TRBJ1-3): DVKVTQSSRYLVKRTGEKVFLECVQDMDHENMFWYRQDPGLGLRLIYFSYDVKMKEKGDIPEGYSVSREKKERFSLILESASTNQTSMYLCASSTERSRDFGEGSWLTVV.